A selection of T cell receptor beta chains follows, all from one sample in a study of OX40 agonist ivuxolimab in advanced cancers. Clones were sequenced by immunoSEQ multiplex PCR, and TCRdb holds only the in-frame ones, with some missing. Here the sample spans tens of thousands of clones, approximately 79% being singletons. This material consisted of CD4+ or CD8+ T cells sorted from blood, taken in a trial of the OX40 agonist ivuxolimab. These receptors all come from an adult with an advanced solid tumor such as melanoma, head and neck, liver or kidney cancer. CDR3s include the opening cysteine and the closing phenylalanine or tryptophan. A D gene is named only where the DNA matches it firmly. Clone size appears in some rows only: once, few, many, or a class for an expanded clone.

-,once,TRBV5-8,TRBJ1-1,TGTGCCAGCAGCTTAACAGGCTCTTATGCTTTCTTT,CASSLTGSYAFF
-,-,TRBV6-5,TRBJ2-3,TGTGCCAGCACCCCCTGGCAGGGTTCAGATACGCAGTATTTT,CASTPWQGSDTQYF
-,-,TRBV2,TRBJ2-3,TGTGCCAGCAGCCCCCGGAGAAGCACAGATACGCAGTATTTT,CASSPRRSTDTQYF
-,-,TRBV4-3,TRBJ2-7,TGCGCCAGCAGCCAAAGTTTGGACAGTTCCTACGAGCAGTACTTC,CASSQSLDSSYEQYF
-,-,TRBV6-1,TRBJ1-4,TGTGCCAGCAGTGAAGGACGAGGGCCCTCTAAGGAAAAACTGTTTTTT,CASSEGRGPSKEKLFF
TRBD1,-,TRBV28,TRBJ2-2,TGTGCCAGCAGTCAGACAGGGGCCACCGGGGAGCTGTTTTTT,CASSQTGATGELFF
TRBD2,few,TRBV5-1,TRBJ2-1,TGCGCCAGCAGCTTGACAACTAGCGGGAGGTACCTTCGCAATGAGCAGTTCTTC,CASSLTTSGRYLRNEQFF
-,-,TRBV18,TRBJ2-3,TGTGCCAGCTCACGCAATAGCGGTCCCACAGATACGCAGTATTTT,CASSRNSGPTDTQYF
-,-,TRBV19,TRBJ1-4,TGTGCCAGTAGTATTGAGAGGGGATCGGGTGAAAAACTGTTTTTT,CASSIERGSGEKLFF
-,-,TRBV7-6,TRBJ1-1,TGTGCCAGCAGCTTAGGGAGGGGGTCTGAAGCTTTCTTT,CASSLGRGSEAFF
-,-,TRBV27,TRBJ2-7,TGTGCCAGCAGTCAAAGAGGGGGCTACGAGCAGTACTTC,CASSQRGGYEQYF
-,-,TRBV30,TRBJ2-5,TGTGCCTGGACCACCCCCGGAGGGGGAGAGACCCAGTACTTC,CAWTTPGGGETQYF
TRBD1,-,TRBV27,TRBJ1-2,TGTGCCAGCACCCCCACCTCGGGACAGGGGGCAATCGGCTACACCTTC,CASTPTSGQGAIGYTF
-,-,TRBV5-4,TRBJ2-5,TGTGCCAGCAGCCCGACACCGCTAGGCAGGGCAGAGACCCAGTACTTC,CASSPTPLGRAETQYF
TRBD2,-,TRBV7-9,TRBJ2-1,TGTGCCAGCAGCGTATTAGAGCGGGAGGGCCCCTACAATGAGCAGTTCTTC,CASSVLEREGPYNEQFF
TRBD2,-,TRBV19,TRBJ2-5,TGTGCCAGTAGTCCCACTAGCGCGGAGACCCAGTACTTC,CASSPTSAETQYF
-,-,TRBV19,TRBJ2-3,TGTGCCAGTAGTGCCCTCCACTCCGAGTTCACAGATACGCAGTATTTT,CASSALHSEFTDTQYF
-,-,TRBV2,TRBJ1-2,TGTGCCACTGATGGCTACACCTTC,CATDGYTF
TRBD2,-,TRBV29-1,TRBJ2-5,TGCAGCGTTGGGGAGCGGGGGGGCCGCGGGACCCAGTACTTC,CSVGERGGRGTQYF
-,-,TRBV7-8,TRBJ1-1,TGTGCCAGCAGCTCCACAAAGTCATCGAACACTGAAGCTTTCTTT,CASSSTKSSNTEAFF
TRBD2,-,TRBV9,TRBJ2-5,TGTGCCAGCAGCCCCGGCACTAGCGGGAACCAAGAGACCCAGTACTTC,CASSPGTSGNQETQYF
-,-,TRBV30,TRBJ2-1,TGTGCCTGGAGTGTAGGGCAGACAAATGAGCAGTTCTTC,CAWSVGQTNEQFF
-,-,TRBV5-4,TRBJ2-2,TGTGCCAGCAGCTTGGCCGAGATAGCCAGTCCCGGGGAGCTGTTTTTT,CASSLAEIASPGELFF
-,-,TRBV9,TRBJ2-7,TGTGCCAGCAGCGTTGACTTTGAGCAGTACTTC,CASSVDFEQYF
-,once,TRBV28,TRBJ2-3,TGTGCCAGCAGTTTATCGGGGGTCTACACAGATACGCAGTATTTT,CASSLSGVYTDTQYF
-,-,TRBV4-2,TRBJ2-2,TGTGCCAGCAGCCAAGATAAGCACACCGGGGAGCTGTTTTTT,CASSQDKHTGELFF
-,-,TRBV19,TRBJ2-3,TGTGCCAGTAGTACCCTAACCAGGGCAGATACGCAGTATTTT,CASSTLTRADTQYF
TRBD2,-,TRBV7-8,TRBJ2-7,TGTGCCAGCAGCTTTAGCGGGACAATCTACGAGCAGTACTTC,CASSFSGTIYEQYF
-,-,TRBV5-6,TRBJ2-3,TGTGCCAGCAGCCAAGGGGACACAGATACGCAGTATTTT,CASSQGDTDTQYF
-,few,TRBV7-2,TRBJ2-5,TGTGCCAGCAGCTATACTAGCCTTGGGGAGACCCAGTACTTC,CASSYTSLGETQYF
TRBD2,-,TRBV7-8,TRBJ2-5,TGTGCCAGCAGCTTAGATATTGCGGGGGGGCCAGAGACCCAGTACTTC,CASSLDIAGGPETQYF
TRBD1,-,TRBV28,TRBJ2-2,TGTGCCAGCAGTTTAGGGAGAGGACAGGGACGAACAGGGGACTCCCCGAACACCGGGGAGCTGTTTTTT,CASSLGRGQGRTGDSPNTGELFF
TRBD2,-,TRBV10-3,TRBJ2-3,TGTGCCATCAGTGAGTCCCCTAGCGGGAGTAGCACAGATACGCAGTATTTT,CAISESPSGSSTDTQYF
-,-,TRBV6-5,TRBJ2-5,TGTGCCAGCAGTCTGGGCGGGGCCCAAGAGACCCAGTACTTC,CASSLGGAQETQYF
-,once,TRBV14,TRBJ2-5,TGTGCCAGCAGCCAAACGATGACAGCGCAAGAGACCCAGTACTTC,CASSQTMTAQETQYF
TRBD1,-,TRBV14,TRBJ2-7,TGTGCCAGCAACTCAGGGGGCCTCCCTTTTGGCGAGCAGTACTTC,CASNSGGLPFGEQYF
-,-,TRBV18,TRBJ1-1,TGTGCCAGCTCACCACAAACCGAGAACACTGAAGCTTTCTTT,CASSPQTENTEAFF
-,-,TRBV28,TRBJ1-5,TGTGCCAGCAGTTTATCCAGGGCAGGGACCCCCTCTAGCAATCAGCCCCAGCATTTT,CASSLSRAGTPSSNQPQHF
-,-,TRBV27,TRBJ1-5,TGTGCCAGCAGTTCTTACAGGGATCGACAGCCCCAGCATTTT,CASSSYRDRQPQHF
TRBD1,-,TRBV19,TRBJ1-2,TGTGCCAGTAATAACAGGGGCCCTAACTATGGCTACACCTTC,CASNNRGPNYGYTF
-,-,TRBV7-2,TRBJ1-2,TGTGCCAGCAGCCGACAGCAAGTCTACTATGGCTACACCTTC,CASSRQQVYYGYTF
-,-,TRBV5-1,TRBJ2-3,TGCGCCAGCAGCTTGGGATTAGCGGATCGCACAGATACGCAGTATTTT,CASSLGLADRTDTQYF
TRBD1,-,TRBV6-5,TRBJ2-7,TGTGCCACCTCGGACAGGGTCACCTACGAGCAGTACTTC,CATSDRVTYEQYF
-,-,TRBV27,TRBJ1-5,TGTGCCAGCAGTCCCGGAAGGAATCAGCCCCAGCATTTT,CASSPGRNQPQHF
-,-,TRBV7-9,TRBJ2-2,TGTGCCAGCTCCGGCGTGGAGGAGCTGTTTTTT,CASSGVEELFF
TRBD2,-,TRBV12-5,TRBJ2-3,TGTGCTAGTGCCCCACTAGCGGGAGGGGTGACAGATACGCAGTATTTT,CASAPLAGGVTDTQYF
TRBD1,-,TRBV27,TRBJ2-3,TGTGCCAGCAGTTTATACCCGACAGGGGATACGCAGTATTTT,CASSLYPTGDTQYF
TRBD1,-,TRBV7-2,TRBJ1-2,TGTGCCAGCAGCTTAAAACCCGGGACAGAGGGCTACACCTTC,CASSLKPGTEGYTF
TRBD1,-,TRBV28,TRBJ2-7,TGTGCCAGCAGTCTGCTCGACAGGGCCCATCCGTTTTACGAGCAGTACTTC,CASSLLDRAHPFYEQYF
-,-,TRBV12-5,TRBJ2-7,TGTGCTAGTGGTTGGCAGGAGGACTACGAGCAGTACTTC,CASGWQEDYEQYF
TRBD1,few,TRBV5-1,TRBJ2-1,TGCGCCAGCAGCTTCGGACAGGGGGAGAGCAATGAGCAGTTCTTC,CASSFGQGESNEQFF
-,-,TRBV27,TRBJ2-3,TGTGCCAGCAGGTCCAGGGTCAGCACAGATACGCAGTATTTT,CASRSRVSTDTQYF